A selection of T cell receptor beta chains follows, all from one sample in a study of blood T cells in healthy people across ages. One entry per CDR3 protein, called by TCRdb with MiXCR from the 5' RACE reads. Of approximately 1,000,000 distinct CDR3 sequences listed, about two fifths are singletons. Sequences were obtained from blood. Receptors were obtained from a man aged 18 to 35 in good health. The CDR3 runs from the conserved cysteine through the conserved F or W. The D gene is left open where the match is weak. Part of the rows lack a size; the others show once, few, many or a class for expanded clones.

cdr3_nt: TGTGCCAGCGACGACCATGGGGGTCGTAAAAAACTGTTTTTT
cdr3_aa: CASDDHGGRKKLFF
d_call: -
v_call: TRBV6-6
j_call: TRBJ1-4
clone_size: few

cdr3_nt: TGTGCCAGCAGCCCCATTTCAGGGGTTTCCAAAAACATTCAGTACTTC
cdr3_aa: CASSPISGVSKNIQYF
d_call: -
v_call: TRBV7-2
j_call: TRBJ2-4
clone_size: -

cdr3_nt: TGCAGTGCTAGACATTTGTCACCTGGACTAGCCCTAGAATTTGAGCAGTTCTTC
cdr3_aa: CSARHLSPGLALEFEQFF
d_call: TRBD2
v_call: TRBV20-1
j_call: TRBJ2-1
clone_size: few

cdr3_nt: TGTGCCATCAGTGAGGGGGAAGGCTCCTACAATGAGCAGTACTTC
cdr3_aa: CAISEGEGSYNEQYF
d_call: -
v_call: TRBV10-3
j_call: TRBJ2-7
clone_size: -

cdr3_nt: TGTGCCAGCAGCTTCTCCGGGACAGGGGAAGCCTACGATGAGCAGTTCTTC
cdr3_aa: CASSFSGTGEAYDEQFF
d_call: TRBD1
v_call: TRBV7-9
j_call: TRBJ2-1
clone_size: -

cdr3_nt: TGCAGCGTTGAAGTACAGGGGGCGGTCACTGAAGCTTTCTTT
cdr3_aa: CSVEVQGAVTEAFF
d_call: TRBD1
v_call: TRBV29-1
j_call: TRBJ1-1
clone_size: -

cdr3_nt: TGTGCCACCAGGGATGAGGGCACTGAAGCTTTCTTT
cdr3_aa: CATRDEGTEAFF
d_call: -
v_call: TRBV10-3
j_call: TRBJ1-1
clone_size: few

cdr3_nt: TGTGCCAGTCCCGGGACAGGGCACAATGAGCAGTTCTTC
cdr3_aa: CASPGTGHNEQFF
d_call: TRBD1
v_call: TRBV6-1
j_call: TRBJ2-1
clone_size: -

cdr3_nt: TGTGTCAGCAGTTTTCAAGAAGGGGGAAACTCCTACAATGAGCAGTTCTTC
cdr3_aa: CVSSFQEGGNSYNEQFF
d_call: -
v_call: TRBV27
j_call: TRBJ2-1
clone_size: -

cdr3_nt: TGTGCCAGCAGCCAGACAGGGGGTGGCTATGGCTACACCTTC
cdr3_aa: CASSQTGGGYGYTF
d_call: TRBD1
v_call: TRBV9
j_call: TRBJ1-2
clone_size: -

cdr3_nt: TGTGCCAGCAGTTTATGGACAGCTTCTTCTGGGGCCAACGTCCTGACTTTC
cdr3_aa: CASSLWTASSGANVLTF
d_call: -
v_call: TRBV27
j_call: TRBJ2-6
clone_size: -

cdr3_nt: TGCAGTGCTAGGGCGACAGGGGGCAACTATGGCTACACCTTC
cdr3_aa: CSARATGGNYGYTF
d_call: TRBD1
v_call: TRBV20-1
j_call: TRBJ1-2
clone_size: few

cdr3_nt: TGTGCCAGCAGTTTATCCCTCGACAGGGATTCGGGGGAGCAGTACTTC
cdr3_aa: CASSLSLDRDSGEQYF
d_call: TRBD1
v_call: TRBV28
j_call: TRBJ2-7
clone_size: -

cdr3_nt: TGTGCCAGCAGCTTAGCGACAGGGTACCAAGAGACCCAGTACTTC
cdr3_aa: CASSLATGYQETQYF
d_call: TRBD1
v_call: TRBV7-2
j_call: TRBJ2-5
clone_size: -

cdr3_nt: TGCAGTGTTGACGGACTAGCGGGGGGGCCGAAGAGCACAGATACGCAGTATTTT
cdr3_aa: CSVDGLAGGPKSTDTQYF
d_call: TRBD2
v_call: TRBV20-1
j_call: TRBJ2-3
clone_size: few

cdr3_nt: TGCGCCAGCAGCTTGGAAGGGACCGCACTAGATAAGCAGTACTTC
cdr3_aa: CASSLEGTALDKQYF
d_call: -
v_call: TRBV5-1
j_call: TRBJ2-7
clone_size: -

cdr3_nt: TGCGCCAGCAGCCAAATTTGCATTCAGTACTTC
cdr3_aa: CASSQICIQYF
d_call: -
v_call: TRBV4-1
j_call: TRBJ2-4
clone_size: -

cdr3_nt: TGCGCCAGCAGCCAAGATCTCAAGCCCGACGGCTTCAATCAGCCCCCGCATTTT
cdr3_aa: CASSQDLKPDGFNQPPHF
d_call: -
v_call: TRBV4-1
j_call: TRBJ1-5
clone_size: -

cdr3_nt: TGCAGTGTCAGTCCAGGGGGCGGATACACTGAAGCTTTCTTT
cdr3_aa: CSVSPGGGYTEAFF
d_call: TRBD1
v_call: TRBV20-1
j_call: TRBJ1-1
clone_size: -

cdr3_nt: TGTGCCAGCAGCGGTCGACAGGGGAAGAGCTATGGCTACACCTTC
cdr3_aa: CASSGRQGKSYGYTF
d_call: TRBD1
v_call: TRBV9
j_call: TRBJ1-2
clone_size: -

cdr3_nt: TGTGCCAGCAGCTCTACTCTACTAGCGGGGGGAATCACAGATACGCAGTATTTT
cdr3_aa: CASSSTLLAGGITDTQYF
d_call: TRBD2
v_call: TRBV7-6
j_call: TRBJ2-3
clone_size: -

cdr3_nt: TGTGCCATCAGTGAGTCACTAGTGTCGAACACCGGGGAGCTGTTTTTT
cdr3_aa: CAISESLVSNTGELFF
d_call: -
v_call: TRBV10-3
j_call: TRBJ2-2
clone_size: once

cdr3_nt: TGCGCCAGCAGCCCCGCTGGGGCCAACGTCCTGACTTTC
cdr3_aa: CASSPAGANVLTF
d_call: -
v_call: TRBV4-3
j_call: TRBJ2-6
clone_size: -

cdr3_nt: TGCGCCAGCAGCCAAGTCAATGGGGGGGCCACCTACAATGAGCAGTTCTTC
cdr3_aa: CASSQVNGGATYNEQFF
d_call: -
v_call: TRBV4-3
j_call: TRBJ2-1
clone_size: few

cdr3_nt: TGCGCCAGCAGCTTGAGCCAGGGAAGCACTGAAGCTTTCTTT
cdr3_aa: CASSLSQGSTEAFF
d_call: -
v_call: TRBV5-1
j_call: TRBJ1-1
clone_size: -

cdr3_nt: TGTGCGTCGGGGACAGGGGGCGCTGGATATGGCTACACCTTC
cdr3_aa: CASGTGGAGYGYTF
d_call: TRBD1
v_call: TRBV7-9
j_call: TRBJ1-2
clone_size: -

cdr3_nt: TGTGCCAGCAGCGTAGAGCTCCAGGGGGCCACTGAAGCTTTCTTT
cdr3_aa: CASSVELQGATEAFF
d_call: TRBD1
v_call: TRBV9
j_call: TRBJ1-1
clone_size: few

cdr3_nt: TGTGCCAGCAGGAGGACTAGCGGGGGGGGAGAGACCCAGTACTTC
cdr3_aa: CASRRTSGGGETQYF
d_call: TRBD2
v_call: TRBV6-1
j_call: TRBJ2-5
clone_size: -

cdr3_nt: TGCAGTGCTAGCGGGGGGGCCCACACTGAAGCTTTCTTT
cdr3_aa: CSASGGAHTEAFF
d_call: -
v_call: TRBV20-1
j_call: TRBJ1-1
clone_size: -

cdr3_nt: TGTGCCAGCAGTAGGACTAGCTATGGCTACACCTTC
cdr3_aa: CASSRTSYGYTF
d_call: -
v_call: TRBV12-3/TRBV12-4
j_call: TRBJ1-2
clone_size: -

cdr3_nt: TGCGCCAGCAGCTTTGGACTACCTAACACCGGGGAGCTGTTTTTT
cdr3_aa: CASSFGLPNTGELFF
d_call: -
v_call: TRBV5-1
j_call: TRBJ2-2
clone_size: -

cdr3_nt: TGTGCCAGCAGCCCGGACTTGGGATTGGGCACAGATACGCAGTATTTT
cdr3_aa: CASSPDLGLGTDTQYF
d_call: -
v_call: TRBV3-1
j_call: TRBJ2-3
clone_size: -

cdr3_nt: TGTGCCAGCAGCCTACCCGGAGATACGCAGTATTTT
cdr3_aa: CASSLPGDTQYF
d_call: -
v_call: TRBV12-3/TRBV12-4
j_call: TRBJ2-3
clone_size: many

cdr3_nt: TGTGCCAGCAGTGTTAGGCCAGAAAAAGAGACCCAGTACTTC
cdr3_aa: CASSVRPEKETQYF
d_call: -
v_call: TRBV27
j_call: TRBJ2-5
clone_size: -

cdr3_nt: TGCAGTGCTAGGGGGGACACCCTTAGCACAGATACGCAGTATTTT
cdr3_aa: CSARGDTLSTDTQYF
d_call: -
v_call: TRBV20-1
j_call: TRBJ2-3
clone_size: -

cdr3_nt: TGTGCCAGCAGCTTAGCCGGGACAGCGGACTACGAGCAGTACTTC
cdr3_aa: CASSLAGTADYEQYF
d_call: TRBD1
v_call: TRBV7-6
j_call: TRBJ2-7
clone_size: few

cdr3_nt: TGTGCCAGCTCCCGCGGGGAACCGAGGAACGGGCAGTACTTC
cdr3_aa: CASSRGEPRNGQYF
d_call: -
v_call: TRBV18
j_call: TRBJ2-4
clone_size: -

cdr3_nt: TGTGCCTTCGGTCCTACCATAAATGGCTACACCTTC
cdr3_aa: CAFGPTINGYTF
d_call: -
v_call: TRBV10-3
j_call: TRBJ1-2
clone_size: -

cdr3_nt: TGCGCCAGCAGCCAAGATTACGGCCTCCAAGAGACCCAGTACTTC
cdr3_aa: CASSQDYGLQETQYF
d_call: -
v_call: TRBV4-1
j_call: TRBJ2-5
clone_size: few

cdr3_nt: TGTGCCAGCAGCCGTGACGCAGGTTTCAACTACGAGCAGTACTTC
cdr3_aa: CASSRDAGFNYEQYF
d_call: -
v_call: TRBV5-5
j_call: TRBJ2-7
clone_size: -

cdr3_nt: TGTGCCAGCAGAATTTCCGGCGGGGTCACTGAAGCTTTCTTT
cdr3_aa: CASRISGGVTEAFF
d_call: -
v_call: TRBV6-5
j_call: TRBJ1-1
clone_size: few

cdr3_nt: TGTGCCAGCAGCTTGTACCCGACTAGCACAGATACGCAGTATTTT
cdr3_aa: CASSLYPTSTDTQYF
d_call: -
v_call: TRBV5-5
j_call: TRBJ2-3
clone_size: -

cdr3_nt: TGCGCCAGCAGCCCGAGTGGGGAAAGTTTAGATACGCAGTATTTT
cdr3_aa: CASSPSGESLDTQYF
d_call: -
v_call: TRBV4-3
j_call: TRBJ2-3
clone_size: -

cdr3_nt: TGTGCCAGCAGTCGGCCGGGGGGGCAAGAGACCCAGTACTTC
cdr3_aa: CASSRPGGQETQYF
d_call: TRBD2
v_call: TRBV6-2/TRBV6-3
j_call: TRBJ2-5
clone_size: few

cdr3_nt: TGTGCCAGCCTACGAGGGGGGAACTATGGCTACACCTTC
cdr3_aa: CASLRGGNYGYTF
d_call: -
v_call: TRBV6-2/TRBV6-3
j_call: TRBJ1-2
clone_size: -

cdr3_nt: TGTGCCAGCAGGGGGGCCACGGGCACTGAAGCTTTCTTT
cdr3_aa: CASRGATGTEAFF
d_call: -
v_call: TRBV2
j_call: TRBJ1-1
clone_size: -

cdr3_nt: TGCAGTGCTAGAGCCGGGCCAGAGCTTTATGGCAATCAGCCCCAGCATTTT
cdr3_aa: CSARAGPELYGNQPQHF
d_call: -
v_call: TRBV20-1
j_call: TRBJ1-5
clone_size: -

cdr3_nt: TGTGCCAGCAGCGTGGGTAGCGGGGTTTACAATGAGCAGTACTTC
cdr3_aa: CASSVGSGVYNEQYF
d_call: TRBD2
v_call: TRBV9
j_call: TRBJ2-7
clone_size: -

cdr3_nt: TGTGCCAGCAGCTTAGTGGGACTTTTCGGGGCGGGGCCTGACTACGAGCAGTACTTC
cdr3_aa: CASSLVGLFGAGPDYEQYF
d_call: -
v_call: TRBV7-2
j_call: TRBJ2-7
clone_size: -

cdr3_nt: TGCGCCAGTGCCAGGCGAGCATCGGGTGAAGCTTTCTTT
cdr3_aa: CASARRASGEAFF
d_call: -
v_call: TRBV4-1
j_call: TRBJ1-1
clone_size: -

cdr3_nt: TGCAGTGCTTTACAGGGAGCGGTAGGTCAGCCCCAGCATTTT
cdr3_aa: CSALQGAVGQPQHF
d_call: -
v_call: TRBV20-1
j_call: TRBJ1-5
clone_size: -

cdr3_nt: TGCAGCGTTTGGACAGGGGATAATTCACCCCTCCACTTT
cdr3_aa: CSVWTGDNSPLHF
d_call: TRBD1
v_call: TRBV29-1
j_call: TRBJ1-6
clone_size: -

cdr3_nt: TGCGCCAGCAGCGTCTTACCGGGACAGGGTTTGGAGCAGTACTTC
cdr3_aa: CASSVLPGQGLEQYF
d_call: TRBD1
v_call: TRBV5-1
j_call: TRBJ2-5
clone_size: -

cdr3_nt: TGTGCCAGCAGTTTCAGCCTAGAGACTTTAGGGTACGAGCAGTACTTC
cdr3_aa: CASSFSLETLGYEQYF
d_call: -
v_call: TRBV28
j_call: TRBJ2-7
clone_size: -

cdr3_nt: TGTGCCAGCATTACAGGACAGCGGGATTCACCCCTCCACTTT
cdr3_aa: CASITGQRDSPLHF
d_call: -
v_call: TRBV12-3/TRBV12-4
j_call: TRBJ1-6
clone_size: once